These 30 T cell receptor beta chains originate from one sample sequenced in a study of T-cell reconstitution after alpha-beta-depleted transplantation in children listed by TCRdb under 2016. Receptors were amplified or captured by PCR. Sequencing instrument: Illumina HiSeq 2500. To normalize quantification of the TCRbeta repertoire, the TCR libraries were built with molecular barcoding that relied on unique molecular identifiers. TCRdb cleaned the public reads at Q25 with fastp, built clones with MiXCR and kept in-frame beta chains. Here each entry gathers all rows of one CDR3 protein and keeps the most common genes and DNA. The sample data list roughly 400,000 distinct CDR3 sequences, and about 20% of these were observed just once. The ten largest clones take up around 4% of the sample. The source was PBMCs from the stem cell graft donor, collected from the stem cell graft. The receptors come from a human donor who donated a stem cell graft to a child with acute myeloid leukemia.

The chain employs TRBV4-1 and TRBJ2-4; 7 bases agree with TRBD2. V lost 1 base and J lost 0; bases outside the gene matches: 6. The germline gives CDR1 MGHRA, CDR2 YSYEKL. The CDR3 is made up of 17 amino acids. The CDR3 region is CASSQGGGRGAKNIQYF. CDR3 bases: TGCGCCAGCAGCCAAGGTGGAGGGAGGGGAGCCAAAAACATTCAGTACTTC.

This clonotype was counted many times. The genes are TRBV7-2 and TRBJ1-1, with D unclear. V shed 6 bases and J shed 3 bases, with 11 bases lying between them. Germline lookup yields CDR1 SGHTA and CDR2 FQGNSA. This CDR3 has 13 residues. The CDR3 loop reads CASRPDTYTEAFF. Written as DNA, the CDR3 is TGTGCCAGCAGGCCAGACACCTACACTGAAGCTTTCTTT.

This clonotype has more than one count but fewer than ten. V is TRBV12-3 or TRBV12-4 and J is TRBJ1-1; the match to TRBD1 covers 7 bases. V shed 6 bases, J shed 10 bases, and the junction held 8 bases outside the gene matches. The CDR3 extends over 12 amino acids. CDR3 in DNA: TGTGCCAGCAGCACTTCGGCAGGGGGAGCTTTCTTT. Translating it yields CASSTSAGGAFF.

In DNA, the CDR3 is TGTGCCAGCAGGGTCACAGGGGGCAGCAATCAGCCCCAGCATTTT. Protein product: CASRVTGGSNQPQHF. The genes are TRBV6-1 and TRBJ1-5; TRBD1 agrees at 9 bases. J lost 1 base, V lost 6 bases, and 4 bases had no gene match. The germline gives CDR1 MNHNS, CDR2 SASEGT. The CDR3 is 15 residues long.

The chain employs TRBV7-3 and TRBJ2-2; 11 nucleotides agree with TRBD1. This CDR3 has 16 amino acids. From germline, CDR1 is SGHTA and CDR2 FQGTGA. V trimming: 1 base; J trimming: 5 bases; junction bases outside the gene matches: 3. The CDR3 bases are TGTGCCAGCAGCTTAAGAGGGACAGGGGGTACCGGGGAGCTGTTTTTT. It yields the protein CASSLRGTGGTGELFF. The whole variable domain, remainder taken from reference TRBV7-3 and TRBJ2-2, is GAGVSQTPSNKVTEKGKYVELRCDPISGHTALYWYRQSLGQGPEFLIYFQGTGAADDSGLPNDRFFAVRPEGSVSTLKIQRTERGDSAVYLCASSLRGTGGTGELFFGEGSRLTVL.

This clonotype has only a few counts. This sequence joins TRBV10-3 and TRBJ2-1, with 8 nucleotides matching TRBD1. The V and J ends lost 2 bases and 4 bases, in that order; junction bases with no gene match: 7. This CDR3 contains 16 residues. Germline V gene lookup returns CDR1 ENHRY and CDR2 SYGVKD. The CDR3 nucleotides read TGTGCCATCAGTGAGGCTGGGACAGGAGGATACAATGAGCAGTTCTTC. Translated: CAISEAGTGGYNEQFF.

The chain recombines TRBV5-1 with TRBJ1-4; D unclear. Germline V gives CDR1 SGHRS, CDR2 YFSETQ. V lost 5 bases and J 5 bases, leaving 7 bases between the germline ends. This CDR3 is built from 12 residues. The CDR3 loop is CASRRENEKLFF. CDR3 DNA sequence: TGCGCCAGCAGAAGGGAAAATGAAAAACTGTTTTTT.

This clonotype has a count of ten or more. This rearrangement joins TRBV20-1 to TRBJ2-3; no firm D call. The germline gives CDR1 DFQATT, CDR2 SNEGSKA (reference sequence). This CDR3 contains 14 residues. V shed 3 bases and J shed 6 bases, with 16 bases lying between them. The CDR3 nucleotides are TGCAGTGCTAGGAACAGATCCATTGGTGATACGCAGTATTTT. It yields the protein CSARNRSIGDTQYF.

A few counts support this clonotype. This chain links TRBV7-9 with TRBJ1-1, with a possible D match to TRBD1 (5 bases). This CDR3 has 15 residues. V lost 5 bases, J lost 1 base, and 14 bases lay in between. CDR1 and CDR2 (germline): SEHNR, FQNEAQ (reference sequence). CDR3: CASSPMTASNTEAFF. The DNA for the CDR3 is TGTGCCAGCAGCCCGATGACAGCATCGAACACTGAAGCTTTCTTT.

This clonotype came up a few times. The CDR3 protein is CSAWTSGRVYEQYF. Here the CDR3 DNA reads TGCAGTGCTTGGACTAGCGGGAGAGTCTACGAGCAGTACTTC. This chain links TRBV20-1 with TRBJ2-7; 13 bases map to TRBD2. V dropped 5 bases and J dropped 3; count of bases not matched to a gene: 4. The CDR3 sequence is 14 residues long. Per the germline V gene, CDR1 is DFQATT and CDR2 is SNEGSKA (reference sequence).

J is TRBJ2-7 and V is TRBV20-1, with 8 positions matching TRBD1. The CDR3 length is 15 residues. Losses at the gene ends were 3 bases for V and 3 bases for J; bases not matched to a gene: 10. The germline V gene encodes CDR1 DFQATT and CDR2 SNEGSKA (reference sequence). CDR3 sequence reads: CSASEPDRVYYEQYF. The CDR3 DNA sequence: TGCAGTGCTAGCGAACCGGACAGGGTGTACTACGAGCAGTACTTC.

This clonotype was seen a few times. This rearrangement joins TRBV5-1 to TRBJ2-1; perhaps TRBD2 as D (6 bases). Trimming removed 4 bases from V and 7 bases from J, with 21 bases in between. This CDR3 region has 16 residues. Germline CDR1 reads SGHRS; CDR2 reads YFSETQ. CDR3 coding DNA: TGCGCCAGCAGCGACGTAGCCGGGAGCGCCTTGAATGAGCAGTTCTTC. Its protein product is CASSDVAGSALNEQFF.

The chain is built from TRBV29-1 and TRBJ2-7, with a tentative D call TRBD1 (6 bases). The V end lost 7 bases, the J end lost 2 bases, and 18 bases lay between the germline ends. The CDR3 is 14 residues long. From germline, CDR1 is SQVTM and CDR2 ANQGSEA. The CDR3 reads CSAGKGVRTYEQYF. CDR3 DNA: TGCAGCGCCGGAAAGGGGGTCCGAACCTACGAGCAGTACTTC.

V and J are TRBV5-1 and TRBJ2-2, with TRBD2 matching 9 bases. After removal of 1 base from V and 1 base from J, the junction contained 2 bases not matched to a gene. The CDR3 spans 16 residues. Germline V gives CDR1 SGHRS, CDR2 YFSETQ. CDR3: CASSLRLAENTGELFF. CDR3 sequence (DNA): TGCGCCAGCAGCTTGAGACTAGCGGAGAACACCGGGGAGCTGTTTTTT.

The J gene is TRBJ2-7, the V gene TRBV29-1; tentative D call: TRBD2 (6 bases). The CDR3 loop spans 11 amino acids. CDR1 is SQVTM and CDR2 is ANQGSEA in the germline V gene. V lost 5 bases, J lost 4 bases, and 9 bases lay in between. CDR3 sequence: CSVKGGYEQYF. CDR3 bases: TGCAGCGTTAAAGGAGGGTACGAGCAGTACTTC.

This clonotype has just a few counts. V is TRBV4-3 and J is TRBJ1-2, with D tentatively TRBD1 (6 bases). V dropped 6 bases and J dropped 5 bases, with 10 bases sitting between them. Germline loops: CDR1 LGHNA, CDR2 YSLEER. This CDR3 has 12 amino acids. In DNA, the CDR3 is TGCGCCAGCAGATCGACAGGATATGGCTACACCTTC. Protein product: CASRSTGYGYTF.

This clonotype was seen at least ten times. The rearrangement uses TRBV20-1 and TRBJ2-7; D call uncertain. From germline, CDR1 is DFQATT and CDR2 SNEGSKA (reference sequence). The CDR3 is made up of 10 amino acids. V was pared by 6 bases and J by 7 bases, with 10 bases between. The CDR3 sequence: CSAPIEEQYF. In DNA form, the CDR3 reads TGCAGTGCCCCGATCGAGGAGCAGTACTTC.

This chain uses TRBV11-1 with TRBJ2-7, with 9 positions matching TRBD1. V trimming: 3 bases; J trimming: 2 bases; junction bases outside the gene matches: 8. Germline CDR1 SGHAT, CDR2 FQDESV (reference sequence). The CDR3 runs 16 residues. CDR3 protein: CASSLRVGTGTYEQYF. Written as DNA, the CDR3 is TGTGCCAGCAGCTTGAGGGTCGGGACAGGGACCTACGAGCAGTACTTC.

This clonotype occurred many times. CDR3 nucleotide sequence: TGCAGCGTGGAGGGACAGGGCAAGGGGAAGGAGCAGTTCTTC. This encodes CSVEGQGKGKEQFF. The chain links TRBV29-1 to TRBJ2-1; 9 bases match TRBD1. V lost 6 bases, J lost 10 bases, and 13 bases stayed unmatched. The CDR3 contains 14 residues. Looked up from germline, CDR1 is SQVTM and CDR2 is ANQGSEA.

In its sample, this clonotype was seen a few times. CDR3 amino acids: CSAPLAAHTDTQYF. CDR3 nucleotide sequence: TGCAGCGCCCCCCTAGCGGCCCACACAGATACGCAGTATTTT. This chain connects TRBV20-1 to TRBJ2-3, with TRBD2 matching over 7 bases. This CDR3 contains 14 residues. Germline lookup yields CDR1 DFQATT and CDR2 SNEGSKA (reference sequence).

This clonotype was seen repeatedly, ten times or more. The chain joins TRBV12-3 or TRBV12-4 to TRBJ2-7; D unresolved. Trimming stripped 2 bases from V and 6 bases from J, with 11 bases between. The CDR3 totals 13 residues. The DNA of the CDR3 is TGTGCCAGCAGTTTAATGGAGCAAGGCGAGCAGTACTTC. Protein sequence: CASSLMEQGEQYF.

As DNA, the CDR3 is TGTGCCACCAGCAGACCTGGCAGGGAAGGTAAGCCCCAGCATTTT. Its protein is CATSRPGREGKPQHF. This chain joins TRBV15 and TRBJ1-5, with D maybe TRBD1 (5 bases). Germline CDR1 reads LNHNV; CDR2 reads YYDKDF (reference sequence). V was cut by 2 bases and J by 8 bases, with 16 bases left in between. CDR3 length: 15 residues.

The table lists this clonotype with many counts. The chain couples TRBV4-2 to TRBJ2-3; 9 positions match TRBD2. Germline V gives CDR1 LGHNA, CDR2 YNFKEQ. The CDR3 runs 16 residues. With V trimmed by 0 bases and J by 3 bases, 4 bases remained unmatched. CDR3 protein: CASSQEVSGSTDTQYF. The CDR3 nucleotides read TGTGCCAGCAGCCAAGAGGTTAGCGGGAGTACAGATACGCAGTATTTT.

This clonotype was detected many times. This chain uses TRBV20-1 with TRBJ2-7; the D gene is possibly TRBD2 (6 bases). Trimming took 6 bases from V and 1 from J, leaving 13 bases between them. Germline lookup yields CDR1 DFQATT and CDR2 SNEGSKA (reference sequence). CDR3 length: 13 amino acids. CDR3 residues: CSAKRGTSYEQYF. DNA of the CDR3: TGCAGTGCAAAGCGTGGGACTTCCTACGAGCAGTACTTC.

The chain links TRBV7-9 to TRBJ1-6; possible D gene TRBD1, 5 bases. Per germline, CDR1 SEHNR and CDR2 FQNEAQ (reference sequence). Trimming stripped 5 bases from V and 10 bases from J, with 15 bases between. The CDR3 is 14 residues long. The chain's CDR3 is CASSRQTEESPLHF. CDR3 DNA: TGTGCCAGCAGCCGACAGACAGAAGAGTCACCCCTCCACTTT.

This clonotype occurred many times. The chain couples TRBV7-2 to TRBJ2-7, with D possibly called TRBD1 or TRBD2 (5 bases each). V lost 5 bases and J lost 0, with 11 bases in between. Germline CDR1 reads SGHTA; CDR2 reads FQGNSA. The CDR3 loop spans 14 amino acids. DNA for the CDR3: TGTGCCAGCAGCCCGGGACGGAACTCCTACGAGCAGTACTTC. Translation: CASSPGRNSYEQYF.

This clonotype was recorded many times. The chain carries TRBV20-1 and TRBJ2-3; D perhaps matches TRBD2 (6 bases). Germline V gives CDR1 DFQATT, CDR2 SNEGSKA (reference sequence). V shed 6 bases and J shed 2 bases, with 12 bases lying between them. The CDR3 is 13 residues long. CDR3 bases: TGCAGTGCCCCTAGCGAACTCACAGATACGCAGTATTTT. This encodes CSAPSELTDTQYF.

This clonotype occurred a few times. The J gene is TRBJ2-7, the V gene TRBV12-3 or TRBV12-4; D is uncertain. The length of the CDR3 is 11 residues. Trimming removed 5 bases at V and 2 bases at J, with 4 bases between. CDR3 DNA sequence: TGTGCCAGCAGTGGGGCCTACGAGCAGTACTTC. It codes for CASSGAYEQYF.

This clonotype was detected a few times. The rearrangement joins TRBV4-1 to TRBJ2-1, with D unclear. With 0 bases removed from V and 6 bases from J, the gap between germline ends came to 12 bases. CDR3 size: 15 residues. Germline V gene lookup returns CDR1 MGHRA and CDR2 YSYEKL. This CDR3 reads CASSQDGLGSNEQFF. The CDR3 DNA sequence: TGCGCCAGCAGCCAAGATGGTCTAGGAAGCAATGAGCAGTTCTTC.

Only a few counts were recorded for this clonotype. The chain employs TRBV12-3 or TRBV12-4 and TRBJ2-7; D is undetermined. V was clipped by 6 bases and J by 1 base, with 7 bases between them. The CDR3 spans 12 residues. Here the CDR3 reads CASSPRSYEQYF. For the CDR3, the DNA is TGTGCCAGCAGCCCCCGGTCCTACGAGCAGTACTTC.